Below are 3 T cell receptor beta chains sequenced from a single sample in a study of response to subunit inactivated influenza vaccine. Each CDR3 protein is one row after TCRdb ran MiXCR on the RT-PCR reads. The repertoire includes fewer than 200,000 distinct CDR3 sequences, roughly 8.7% of them detected once, and 11% sits in the top ten. Here the sequenced sample was non-naive T cells sorted from PBMCs, taken on the day of vaccination. These receptors all stem from a man aged 45-60 years who received an inactivated influenza vaccine.

This clonotype was observed at least ten times. The chain links TRBV28 to TRBJ1-6; no clear D. V lost 11 bases, J lost 5 bases, and 10 bases lay in between. From germline, CDR1 is MDHEN and CDR2 SYDVKM. The CDR3 loop spans 12 amino acids. In nucleotides, the CDR3 is TGTGCCGGCAACGGCCATAATTCACCCCTCCACTTT. It yields the protein CAGNGHNSPLHF.

This clonotype was counted between two and nine times. V and J are TRBV5-6 and TRBJ2-1; 8 nucleotides align to TRBD2. J was trimmed by 14 bases and V by 0 bases; bases with no gene match: 4. This CDR3 region has 12 residues. The germline gives CDR1 SGHDT, CDR2 YYEEEE. CDR3: CASSLGAGEKFF. CDR3 DNA: TGTGCCAGCAGCTTGGGAGCGGGAGAAAAGTTCTTC.

This clonotype showed up just a few times. J is TRBJ2-3 and V is TRBV28, with TRBD1 identical over 9 bases. Germline loops: CDR1 MDHEN, CDR2 SYDVKM. The CDR3 consists of 15 residues. V dropped 6 bases and J dropped 5; count of bases not matched to a gene: 9. CDR3 region: CASSITGQGIDTQYF. The CDR3 DNA follows: TGTGCCAGCAGCATTACCGGACAGGGGATAGATACGCAGTATTTT.